A selection of T cell receptor beta chains follows, all from one sample in a study of metastatic and nonmetastatic thyroid tumors. TCRdb reprocessed the PCR reads via MiXCR. The sample yields around 40,000 clones, roughly a quarter seen once. The sequencing input was blood. The receptors stem from a female donor with papillary thyroid cancer or a benign thyroid nodule (not recorded which). Some clones in this sample may be carry-over from other donors' samples. Each CDR3 is given with its conserved first and last residue. Fields, in order: clone size, V gene, D gene, J gene, CDR3 protein, CDR3 DNA. The D gene is left open where the match is weak. Size is omitted from some rows. Given values are once, few, many or a class for expanded clones.

clone size: many; V gene: TRBV30; D gene: TRBD1; J gene: TRBJ1-5; CDR3 protein: CAWGTGGFQPQHF; CDR3 DNA: TGTGCCTGGGGGACAGGGGGGTTCCAGCCCCAGCATTTT
clone size: many; V gene: TRBV13; D gene: TRBD2; J gene: TRBJ2-3; CDR3 protein: CASSFHWTSGEEPDTQYF; CDR3 DNA: TGTGCCAGCAGCTTCCATTGGACTAGCGGGGAGGAACCAGATACGCAGTATTTT
clone size: .; V gene: TRBV28; D gene: TRBD1; J gene: TRBJ2-1; CDR3 protein: CASSSDPGQGFYNEQFF; CDR3 DNA: TGTGCCAGCAGTTCAGACCCCGGACAGGGGTTTTACAATGAGCAGTTCTTC
clone size: many; V gene: TRBV18; D gene: .; J gene: TRBJ1-3; CDR3 protein: CASSPSAGGSGNTIYF; CDR3 DNA: TGTGCCAGCTCACCATCTGCCGGGGGCTCTGGAAACACCATATATTTT
clone size: .; V gene: TRBV7-2; D gene: .; J gene: TRBJ1-2; CDR3 protein: CASSPRSVANYGYTF; CDR3 DNA: TGTGCCAGCAGCCCACGATCAGTTGCTAACTATGGCTACACCTTC
clone size: .; V gene: TRBV25-1; D gene: TRBD1; J gene: TRBJ1-1; CDR3 protein: CSSSSQGAGTEAFF; CDR3 DNA: TGTTCCAGCAGTAGTCAGGGGGCAGGGACTGAAGCTTTCTTT
clone size: .; V gene: TRBV20-1; D gene: .; J gene: TRBJ2-5; CDR3 protein: CSTTVRGTQETQYF; CDR3 DNA: TGCAGTACCACAGTGAGAGGGACCCAAGAGACCCAGTACTTC
clone size: many; V gene: TRBV12-3/TRBV12-4; D gene: .; J gene: TRBJ2-5; CDR3 protein: CASRATTQGNQETQYF; CDR3 DNA: TGTGCCAGCAGAGCCACCACACAGGGAAACCAAGAGACCCAGTACTTC
clone size: few; V gene: TRBV6-1; D gene: TRBD1; J gene: TRBJ2-7; CDR3 protein: CASTGQAAGEQYF; CDR3 DNA: TGTGCCAGCACTGGACAGGCTGCGGGTGAGCAGTACTTC
clone size: medium-sized; V gene: TRBV7-2; D gene: .; J gene: TRBJ2-7; CDR3 protein: CASSPDYEQYF; CDR3 DNA: TGTGCCAGCAGCCCGGATTACGAGCAGTACTTC
clone size: .; V gene: TRBV20-1; D gene: TRBD1; J gene: TRBJ2-7; CDR3 protein: CSVARQGTINEQYF; CDR3 DNA: TGCAGTGTTGCCAGACAGGGGACGATCAACGAGCAGTACTTC
clone size: many; V gene: TRBV9; D gene: .; J gene: TRBJ1-4; CDR3 protein: CASSVGWGDNEKLFF; CDR3 DNA: TGTGCCAGCAGCGTAGGGTGGGGGGACAATGAAAAACTGTTTTTT
clone size: .; V gene: TRBV20-1; D gene: .; J gene: TRBJ2-7; CDR3 protein: CSARYGVSYEQYF; CDR3 DNA: TGCAGTGCTAGATATGGGGTCTCCTACGAGCAGTACTTC
clone size: .; V gene: TRBV12-3/TRBV12-4; D gene: .; J gene: TRBJ1-5; CDR3 protein: CASSFPGRLQPQHF; CDR3 DNA: TGTGCCAGCAGTTTTCCAGGGCGGCTTCAGCCCCAGCATTTT
clone size: few; V gene: TRBV6-1; D gene: TRBD1; J gene: TRBJ1-2; CDR3 protein: CASGGTGSNYGYTF; CDR3 DNA: TGTGCCAGCGGGGGGACAGGGTCTAACTATGGCTACACCTTC
clone size: medium-sized; V gene: TRBV6-5; D gene: .; J gene: TRBJ1-1; CDR3 protein: CASSYSQDMNTEAFF; CDR3 DNA: TGTGCCAGCAGTTACTCGCAGGACATGAACACTGAAGCTTTCTTT
clone size: medium-sized; V gene: TRBV27; D gene: .; J gene: TRBJ2-7; CDR3 protein: CASSPINRVLAYEQYF; CDR3 DNA: TGTGCCAGCAGTCCCATCAACAGGGTCTTGGCCTACGAGCAGTACTTC
clone size: many; V gene: TRBV28; D gene: .; J gene: TRBJ2-7; CDR3 protein: CASSFTGFGYEQYF; CDR3 DNA: TGTGCCAGCAGCTTCACAGGGTTCGGCTACGAGCAGTACTTC
clone size: few; V gene: TRBV19; D gene: TRBD2; J gene: TRBJ2-7; CDR3 protein: CASSIPGLAYEHYF; CDR3 DNA: TGTGCCAGTAGTATACCGGGACTAGCTTACGAGCATTACTTT
clone size: many; V gene: TRBV5-1; D gene: TRBD2; J gene: TRBJ2-1; CDR3 protein: CASSLGDYDYNEQFF; CDR3 DNA: TGCGCCAGCAGCTTGGGGGACTACGACTACAATGAGCAGTTCTTC
clone size: .; V gene: TRBV11-1; D gene: .; J gene: TRBJ1-3; CDR3 protein: CASSLVSVPSSGNTIYF; CDR3 DNA: TGTGCCAGCAGCTTAGTTTCAGTGCCTAGCTCTGGAAACACCATATATTTT
clone size: .; V gene: TRBV20-1; D gene: TRBD1; J gene: TRBJ1-5; CDR3 protein: CSAGQGGGQPQHF; CDR3 DNA: TGCAGTGCTGGACAGGGTGGAGGACAGCCCCAGCATTTT
clone size: many; V gene: TRBV2; D gene: .; J gene: TRBJ1-4; CDR3 protein: CASSGGKANEKLFF; CDR3 DNA: TGTGCCAGCAGTGGAGGGAAAGCTAATGAAAAACTGTTTTTT
clone size: many; V gene: TRBV12-3/TRBV12-4; D gene: .; J gene: TRBJ2-2; CDR3 protein: CASSLTGEAGELFF; CDR3 DNA: TGTGCCAGCAGTTTAACAGGGGAGGCCGGGGAGCTGTTTTTT
clone size: .; V gene: TRBV3-1; D gene: TRBD1; J gene: TRBJ2-2; CDR3 protein: CASSLRQGAPTGELFF; CDR3 DNA: TGTGCCAGCAGCCTAAGACAGGGGGCGCCCACCGGGGAGCTGTTTTTT
clone size: few; V gene: TRBV5-5; D gene: .; J gene: TRBJ2-7; CDR3 protein: CASSHRQGSSYEQYF; CDR3 DNA: TGTGCCAGCAGCCACCGACAAGGGAGCTCCTACGAGCAGTACTTC
clone size: .; V gene: TRBV7-7; D gene: .; J gene: TRBJ1-1; CDR3 protein: CASSHRANTEAFF; CDR3 DNA: TGTGCTAGCAGCCACAGGGCCAACACTGAAGCTTTCTTT
clone size: .; V gene: TRBV7-2; D gene: .; J gene: TRBJ2-1; CDR3 protein: CASTFPVGSEQFF; CDR3 DNA: TGTGCCAGCACCTTTCCAGTGGGCAGTGAGCAGTTCTTC
clone size: .; V gene: TRBV6-1; D gene: TRBD1; J gene: TRBJ2-4; CDR3 protein: CASSQSGTVEDIQYF; CDR3 DNA: TGTGCCAGCAGTCAGTCCGGGACAGTGGAAGACATTCAGTACTTC
clone size: many; V gene: TRBV7-9; D gene: TRBD2; J gene: TRBJ2-3; CDR3 protein: CASSFSDWRGAHMDTQYF; CDR3 DNA: TGTGCCAGCAGCTTCTCCGACTGGCGGGGGGCACACATGGATACGCAGTATTTT
clone size: .; V gene: TRBV6-1; D gene: TRBD1; J gene: TRBJ2-7; CDR3 protein: CASRDPGQDSYEQYF; CDR3 DNA: TGTGCCAGCAGGGACCCGGGACAGGACTCCTACGAGCAGTACTTC
clone size: .; V gene: TRBV7-2; D gene: .; J gene: TRBJ1-5; CDR3 protein: CASKRISVGDQPQHF; CDR3 DNA: TGTGCCAGCAAAAGGATAAGCGTTGGGGATCAGCCCCAGCATTTT
clone size: .; V gene: TRBV30; D gene: TRBD1; J gene: TRBJ1-6; CDR3 protein: CAWSVQDRLNSPLHF; CDR3 DNA: TGTGCCTGGAGTGTACAGGACAGGTTAAATTCACCCCTCCACTTT
clone size: .; V gene: TRBV11-2; D gene: .; J gene: TRBJ2-2; CDR3 protein: CASRLEGGLITGELFF; CDR3 DNA: TGTGCCAGCAGATTAGAAGGGGGACTGATCACCGGGGAGCTGTTTTTT
clone size: .; V gene: TRBV20-1; D gene: TRBD1; J gene: TRBJ1-6; CDR3 protein: CSAERQGLKHLHF; CDR3 DNA: TGCAGTGCTGAGAGACAGGGTTTGAAACACCTCCACTTT
clone size: .; V gene: TRBV11-1; D gene: .; J gene: TRBJ2-1; CDR3 protein: CASSTDRRSYNEQFF; CDR3 DNA: TGTGCCAGCAGCACGGACAGACGGTCCTACAATGAGCAGTTCTTC
clone size: .; V gene: TRBV24-1; D gene: TRBD2; J gene: TRBJ2-5; CDR3 protein: CATSEYGGAEETQYF; CDR3 DNA: TGTGCCACCAGTGAATACGGGGGGGCCGAGGAGACCCAGTACTTC
clone size: once; V gene: TRBV30; D gene: .; J gene: TRBJ1-3; CDR3 protein: CAWTVSGNTIYF; CDR3 DNA: TGTGCCTGGACAGTCTCTGGAAACACCATATATTTT
clone size: .; V gene: TRBV11-1; D gene: TRBD1; J gene: TRBJ2-2; CDR3 protein: CASSIESGQGYTGELFF; CDR3 DNA: TGTGCCAGCAGCATCGAATCCGGACAGGGCTACACCGGGGAGCTGTTTTTT
clone size: .; V gene: TRBV5-1; D gene: TRBD1; J gene: TRBJ1-2; CDR3 protein: CASSLDRGGDGYTF; CDR3 DNA: TGCGCCAGCAGCTTGGACAGGGGGGGCGATGGCTACACCTTC
clone size: many; V gene: TRBV9; D gene: .; J gene: TRBJ1-1; CDR3 protein: CASSPRPTNKAFF; CDR3 DNA: TGTGCCAGCAGCCCTCGGCCCACTAATAAAGCTTTCTTT
clone size: .; V gene: TRBV25-1; D gene: .; J gene: TRBJ2-2; CDR3 protein: CASSEPQGGPGELFF; CDR3 DNA: TGTGCCAGCAGTGAGCCTCAGGGTGGCCCCGGGGAGCTGTTTTTT